Listed below are T cell receptor beta chains from one sample, sequenced in a study of identical twins. Each CDR3 protein is one row after TCRdb ran MiXCR on the 5' RACE reads. The sample shows 310,000 or so distinct CDR3 sequences, 7.5% to 9.5% of them seen only once. Separately, the same data were catalogued under a study of yellow fever vaccine responses in identical twins.

The sequenced sample consisted of CD8+ T cells sorted from blood. The receptors derive from a woman between 18 and 30 years old in good health. Both conserved end residues are part of each CDR3. D genes are given only for firm matches. Expanded clones are given a class, and other clones once, few, many or no size at all.

v_call	clone_size	d_call	j_call	cdr3_nt	cdr3_aa
TRBV7-9	NA	NA	TRBJ2-5	TGTGCCAGCAGCTTAGACATGGGCGAGACCCAGTACTTC	CASSLDMGETQYF
TRBV5-4	few	NA	TRBJ1-1	TGTGCCAGCAGGGTGGGAGGGGCAGGAAAAGCTTTCTTT	CASRVGGAGKAFF
TRBV5-4	NA	NA	TRBJ2-3	TGTGCCAGCAGCTGGACACCTAGCACAGATACGCAGTATTTT	CASSWTPSTDTQYF
TRBV6-4	many	NA	TRBJ2-1	TGTGCCAGCAGCCTCGCGGCAGGACAGTACAATGAGCAGTTCTTC	CASSLAAGQYNEQFF
TRBV6-5	NA	NA	TRBJ2-2	TGTGCCAGCAGTTACTCGAACCCTGAAGGGACCGGGGAGCTGTTTTTT	CASSYSNPEGTGELFF
TRBV5-1	few	NA	TRBJ2-2	TGCGCCAGCACCGGGCGAACCGGGGAGCTGTTTTTT	CASTGRTGELFF
TRBV5-1	few	TRBD2	TRBJ2-3	TGCGCCAGCAGCTTGGGACTAGCGGGAAGCACAGATACGCAGTATTTT	CASSLGLAGSTDTQYF
TRBV3-1	NA	TRBD1	TRBJ2-1	TGTGCCCTCTGCAAGACAGGGTTGGGATTCCTGTTTGATGAGCAGTTCTTC	CALCKTGLGFLFDEQFF
TRBV2	few	NA	TRBJ2-2	TGTGCCAGCAGTGAGATTTCCGGGGGGCGATTGAACACCGGGGAGCTGTTTTTT	CASSEISGGRLNTGELFF
TRBV27	few	TRBD2	TRBJ2-7	TGTGCCAGCAGTATATTAGCGGGAAAGCAGTACTTC	CASSILAGKQYF
TRBV7-9	NA	NA	TRBJ1-5	TGTGCCAGCAGCTTAGAGGGTCCTACACATCAGCCCCAGCATTTT	CASSLEGPTHQPQHF
TRBV18	NA	NA	TRBJ2-5	TGTGCCAGCTCACCACCGGAACGAGAGACCCAGTACTTC	CASSPPERETQYF
TRBV5-1	many	TRBD1	TRBJ2-3	TGCGCCAGCAGCTTGGAGGGGACAGGGGGCCCCACAGATACGCAGTATTTT	CASSLEGTGGPTDTQYF
TRBV27	many	NA	TRBJ2-7	TGTGCCAGCAGTTTATTCGCCCAGTATGACGAGCAGTACTTC	CASSLFAQYDEQYF
TRBV6-2/TRBV6-3	few	TRBD2	TRBJ2-4	TGTGCCAGCAGTTACTCGATAGCGGGAGGGCCTCTGGCCAAAAACATTCAGTACTTC	CASSYSIAGGPLAKNIQYF
TRBV28	NA	NA	TRBJ2-7	TGTGCCAGCAACCTTGCAGGGCCCAACGAGCAGTACTTC	CASNLAGPNEQYF
TRBV6-4	many	TRBD1	TRBJ1-5	TGTGCCAGCAGGGTGACAGGGGTCGGTAGCAATCAGCCCCAGCATTTT	CASRVTGVGSNQPQHF
TRBV12-3/TRBV12-4	few	NA	TRBJ1-3	TGTGCCAGCAGTTTGGGTAATGGAAACACCATATATTTT	CASSLGNGNTIYF
TRBV28	once	NA	TRBJ2-6	TGTGCCAGCATTGGTATTTTAGACAGCCGCTCTGGGGCCAACGTCCTGACTTTC	CASIGILDSRSGANVLTF
TRBV27	many	NA	TRBJ2-7	TGTGCCAGCACGGACAGTAACTACGAGCAGTACTTC	CASTDSNYEQYF
TRBV29-1	NA	NA	TRBJ2-4	TGCAGCGTAGAGGGTCGATTTGACATTCAGTACTTC	CSVEGRFDIQYF
TRBV20-1	many	TRBD2	TRBJ2-7	TGCAGTGCTAGCTATAGCGGGGGGCCTGCTTACGAGCAGTACTTC	CSASYSGGPAYEQYF
TRBV4-3	NA	NA	TRBJ2-1	TGCGTCAGCAGCCACCCGGGCAGCTCCTACAATGAGCAGTTCTTC	CVSSHPGSSYNEQFF
TRBV29-1	few	NA	TRBJ2-7	TGCAGCGTTGTACATCAATACGAGCAGTACTTC	CSVVHQYEQYF
TRBV15	few	NA	TRBJ2-1	TGTGCCACCAGCAGCCGGAGCGGGAAGGGGGGCAATGAGCAGTTCTTC	CATSSRSGKGGNEQFF
TRBV28	NA	TRBD2	TRBJ2-5	TGTGCCAGCAGCCGGACTAGCGGGGGGCTCGAGACCCAGTACTTC	CASSRTSGGLETQYF
TRBV7-9	few	TRBD1	TRBJ2-1	TGTGCCAGCAGCGTCGGACAGGGCCCCTACAATGAGCAGTTCTTC	CASSVGQGPYNEQFF
TRBV12-3/TRBV12-4	few	NA	TRBJ2-6	TGTGCCAGCTCCTTCCCGGAGGTGGCTGGGGCCAACGTCCTGACTTTC	CASSFPEVAGANVLTF
TRBV29-1	NA	TRBD1	TRBJ2-7	TGCAGCGTTGAGGACAGGCCCTACGAGCAGTACTTC	CSVEDRPYEQYF
TRBV29-1	few	NA	TRBJ1-1	TGCAGCGTTGAAGCCGGTGACAGTGAAGCTTTCTTT	CSVEAGDSEAFF
TRBV6-1	few	NA	TRBJ2-3	TGTGCCAGCAGTAGTTTGGCGGGCTCCCTAGATACGCAGTATTTT	CASSSLAGSLDTQYF
TRBV29-1	NA	NA	TRBJ2-3	TGCAGCGGATTGACAGGTTCCTTCACAGATACGCAGTATTTT	CSGLTGSFTDTQYF
TRBV4-3	NA	NA	TRBJ2-1	TGCGCCAGCAACCAGGATAGGGGGAACTCCTACAATGAGCAGTTCTTC	CASNQDRGNSYNEQFF